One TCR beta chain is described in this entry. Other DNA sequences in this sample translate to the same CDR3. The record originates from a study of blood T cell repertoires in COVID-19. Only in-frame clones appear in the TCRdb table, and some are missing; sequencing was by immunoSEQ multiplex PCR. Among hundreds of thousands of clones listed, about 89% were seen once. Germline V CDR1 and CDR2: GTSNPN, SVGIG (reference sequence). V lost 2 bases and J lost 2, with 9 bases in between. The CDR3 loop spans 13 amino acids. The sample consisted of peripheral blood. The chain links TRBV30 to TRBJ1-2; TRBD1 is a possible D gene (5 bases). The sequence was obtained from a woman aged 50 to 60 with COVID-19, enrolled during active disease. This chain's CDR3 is CAWSRNRNYGYTF. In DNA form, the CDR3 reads TGTGCCTGGAGTCGAAACAGGAACTATGGCTACACCTTC.